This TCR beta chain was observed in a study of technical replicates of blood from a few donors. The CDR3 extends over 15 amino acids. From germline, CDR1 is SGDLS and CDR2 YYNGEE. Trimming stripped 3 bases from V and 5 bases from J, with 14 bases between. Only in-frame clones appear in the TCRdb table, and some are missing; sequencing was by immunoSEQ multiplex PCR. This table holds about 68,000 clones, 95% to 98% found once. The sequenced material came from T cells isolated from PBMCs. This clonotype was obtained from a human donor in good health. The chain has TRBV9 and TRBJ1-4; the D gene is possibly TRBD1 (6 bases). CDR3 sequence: CASSARGGLNEKLFF. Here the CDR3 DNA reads TGTGCCAGCAGCGCTAGAGGGGGTCTGAATGAAAAACTGTTTTTT.